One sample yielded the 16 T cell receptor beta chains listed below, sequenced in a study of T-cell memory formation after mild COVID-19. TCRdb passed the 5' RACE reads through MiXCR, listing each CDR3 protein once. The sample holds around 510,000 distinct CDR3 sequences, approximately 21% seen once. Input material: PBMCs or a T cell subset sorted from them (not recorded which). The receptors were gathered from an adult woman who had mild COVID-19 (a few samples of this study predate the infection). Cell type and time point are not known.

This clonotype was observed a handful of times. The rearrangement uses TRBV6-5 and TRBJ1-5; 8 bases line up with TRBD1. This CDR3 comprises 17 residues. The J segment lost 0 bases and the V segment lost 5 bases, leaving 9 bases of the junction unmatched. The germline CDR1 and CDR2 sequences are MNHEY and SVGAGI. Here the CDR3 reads CASSTLQGAGSNQPQHF. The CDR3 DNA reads TGTGCCAGCAGTACCCTTCAGGGGGCGGGTAGCAATCAGCCCCAGCATTTT.

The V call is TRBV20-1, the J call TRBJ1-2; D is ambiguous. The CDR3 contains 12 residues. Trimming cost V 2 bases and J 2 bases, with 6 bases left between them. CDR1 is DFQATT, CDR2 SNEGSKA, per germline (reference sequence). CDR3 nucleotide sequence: TGCAGTGCTAGATTCGCCAACTATGGCTACACCTTC. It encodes CSARFANYGYTF.

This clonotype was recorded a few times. As DNA, the CDR3 is TGTGCCAGCAGTTCGAACCGGGACAGGGGGCTCTACAATGAGCAGTTCTTC. Translating it yields CASSSNRDRGLYNEQFF. The chain is built from TRBV12-3 or TRBV12-4 and TRBJ2-1; 12 bases are shared with TRBD1. The ends lost 4 bases at V and 3 bases at J; junction bases unmatched: 7. The CDR3 loop spans 17 amino acids.

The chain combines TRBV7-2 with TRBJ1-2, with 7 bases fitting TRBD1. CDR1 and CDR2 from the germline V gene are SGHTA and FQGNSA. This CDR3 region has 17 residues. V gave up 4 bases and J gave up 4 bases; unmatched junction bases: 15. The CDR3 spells CASSSSWFQGVGYGYTF. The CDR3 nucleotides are TGTGCCAGCAGCTCCTCCTGGTTCCAGGGGGTCGGCTATGGCTACACCTTC.

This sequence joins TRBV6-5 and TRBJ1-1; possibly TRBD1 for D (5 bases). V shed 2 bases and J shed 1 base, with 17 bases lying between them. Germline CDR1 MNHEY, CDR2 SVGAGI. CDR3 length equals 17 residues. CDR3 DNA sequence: TGTGCCAGCAGTTACAGGGTCTCGGGGACGTGGAACACTGAAGCTTTCTTT. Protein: CASSYRVSGTWNTEAFF.

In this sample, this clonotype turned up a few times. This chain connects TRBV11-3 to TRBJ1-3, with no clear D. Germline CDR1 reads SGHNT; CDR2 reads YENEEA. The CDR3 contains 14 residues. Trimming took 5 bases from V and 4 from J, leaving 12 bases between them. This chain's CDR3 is CASSRPGEGNTIYF. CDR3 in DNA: TGTGCCAGCAGCCGCCCGGGAGAGGGAAACACCATATATTTT.

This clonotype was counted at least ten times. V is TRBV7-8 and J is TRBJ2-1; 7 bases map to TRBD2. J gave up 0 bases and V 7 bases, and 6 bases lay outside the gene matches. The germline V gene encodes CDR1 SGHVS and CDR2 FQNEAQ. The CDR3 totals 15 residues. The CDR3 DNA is TGTGCCAGCAACCCGGGGGGACTCTCCTACAATGAGCAGTTCTTC. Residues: CASNPGGLSYNEQFF.

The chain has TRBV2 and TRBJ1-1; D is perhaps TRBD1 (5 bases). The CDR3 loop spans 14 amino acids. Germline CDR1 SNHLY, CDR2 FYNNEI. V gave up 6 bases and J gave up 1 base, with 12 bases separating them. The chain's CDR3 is CASRGYTGNTEAFF. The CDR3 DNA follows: TGTGCCAGCAGGGGCTATACAGGGAACACTGAAGCTTTCTTT.

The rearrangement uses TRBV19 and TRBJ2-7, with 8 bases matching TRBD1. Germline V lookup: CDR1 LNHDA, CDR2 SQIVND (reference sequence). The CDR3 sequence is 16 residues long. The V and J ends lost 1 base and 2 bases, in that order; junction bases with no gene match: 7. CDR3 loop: CASSIGTGTGAYEQYF. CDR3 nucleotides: TGTGCCAGTAGTATAGGAACCGGGACAGGAGCCTACGAGCAGTACTTC.

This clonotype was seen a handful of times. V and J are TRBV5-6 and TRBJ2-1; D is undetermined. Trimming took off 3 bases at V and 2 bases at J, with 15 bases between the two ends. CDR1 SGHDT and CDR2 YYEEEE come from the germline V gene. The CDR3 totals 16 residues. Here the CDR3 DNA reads TGTGCCAGCAGCTCTCTTAGGGCTGGCGCCTACAATGAGCAGTTCTTC. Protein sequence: CASSSLRAGAYNEQFF.

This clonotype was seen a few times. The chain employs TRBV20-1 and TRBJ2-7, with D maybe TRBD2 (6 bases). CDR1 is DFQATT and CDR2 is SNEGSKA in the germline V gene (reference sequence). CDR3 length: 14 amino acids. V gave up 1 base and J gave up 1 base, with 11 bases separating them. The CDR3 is CSARVHRGSYEQYF. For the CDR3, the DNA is TGCAGTGCTAGAGTACATCGGGGGTCCTACGAGCAGTACTTC.

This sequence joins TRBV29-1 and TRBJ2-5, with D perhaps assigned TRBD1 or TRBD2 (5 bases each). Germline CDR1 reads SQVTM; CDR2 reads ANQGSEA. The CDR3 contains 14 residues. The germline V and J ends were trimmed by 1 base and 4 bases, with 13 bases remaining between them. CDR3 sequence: CSVEGSGSPETQYF. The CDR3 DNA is TGCAGCGTTGAAGGATCAGGGAGTCCAGAGACCCAGTACTTC.

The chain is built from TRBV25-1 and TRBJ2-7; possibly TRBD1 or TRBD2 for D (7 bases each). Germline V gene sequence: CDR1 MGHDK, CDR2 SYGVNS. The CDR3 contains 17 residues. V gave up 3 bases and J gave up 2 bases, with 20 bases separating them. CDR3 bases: TGTGCCAGCAGTGATCCTAGGGGGGGGACAGCCACCTACGAGCAGTACTTC. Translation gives CASSDPRGGTATYEQYF.

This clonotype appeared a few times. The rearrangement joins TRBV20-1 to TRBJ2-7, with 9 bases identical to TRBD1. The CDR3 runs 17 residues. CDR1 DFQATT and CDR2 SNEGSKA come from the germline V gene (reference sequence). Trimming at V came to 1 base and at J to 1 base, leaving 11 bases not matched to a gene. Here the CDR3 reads CSARASPGQGTSYEQYF. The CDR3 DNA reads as TGCAGTGCTAGAGCCTCCCCGGGACAGGGTACTTCCTACGAGCAGTACTTC.

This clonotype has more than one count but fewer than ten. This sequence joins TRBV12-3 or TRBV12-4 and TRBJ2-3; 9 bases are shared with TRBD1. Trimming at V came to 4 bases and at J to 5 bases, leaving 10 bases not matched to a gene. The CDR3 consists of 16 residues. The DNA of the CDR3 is TGTGCCAGCAGTTGGGGCGCACAGGGGGCGAGAGATACGCAGTATTTT. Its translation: CASSWGAQGARDTQYF.

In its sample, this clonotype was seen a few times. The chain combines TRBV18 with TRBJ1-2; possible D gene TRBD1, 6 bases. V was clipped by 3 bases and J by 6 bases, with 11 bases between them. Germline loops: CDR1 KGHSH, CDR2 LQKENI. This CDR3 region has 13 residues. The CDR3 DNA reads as TGTGCCAGCTCACCGGCGGGGGCAAATGGCTACACCTTC. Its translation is CASSPAGANGYTF.